The 21 T cell receptor beta chains given below trace back to one sample, sequenced in a study of tumor and adjacent non-tumor tissue in lung cancer. Three rounds of nested PCR, following a modified ARM-PCR protocol, produced the TCRbeta library. Each CDR3 protein gets one entry after TCRdb re-called the multiplex PCR reads with MiXCR. The sample lists 100,000 or so distinct CDR3 sequences; roughly 60% were seen once. This sample's RNA came from whole unsorted tissue. More than 3 cm separated this lung sample from the edge of the tumor. Sequenced sample: distant non-tumor lung tissue. The receptors stem from a man aged 25-40 years with non-small cell lung cancer.

A remark on this clonotype: This may be a read error, as it is one base from a much larger clone. This CDR3 fails to terminate in the conserved phenylalanine or tryptophan, so it likely reflects a read error. The chain is built from TRBV20-1 and TRBJ1-1, with 8 bases matching TRBD1. The CDR3 length is 13 residues. Germline V gene sequence: CDR1 DFQATT, CDR2 SNEGSKA (reference sequence). The DNA for the CDR3 is TGCAGCCCACAGGGGGGGCGCGATACTGAAGCTTTCTCT. This translates into CSPQGGRDTEAFS.

Note on this clonotype: The junction shows a germline mismatch at one end, possibly a read error. This chain joins TRBV11-3 and TRBJ2-7; 9 bases map to TRBD2. CDR3 length equals 17 residues. Germline lookup yields CDR1 SGHNT and CDR2 YENEEA. The CDR3: CAISLWLAGKESYEQYF. DNA of the CDR3: TGTGCCATCAGCTTGTGGCTAGCGGGAAAAGAATCCTACGAGCAGTACTTT.

Comments on this clonotype: This sequence may be a read error, since a much larger clone differs from it by one base. The gene calls are TRBV13 and TRBJ1-1; 8 positions agree with TRBD1. CDR1 is PRHDT, CDR2 FYEKMQ, per germline (reference sequence). The CDR3 is 15 amino acids. The CDR3, as DNA: TGTGCCAACAGCACGCGACAGGGGACGAACACTGAAGCTTTCTTT. Translated: CANSTRQGTNTEAFF.

The sample holds a few counts of this clonotype. J is TRBJ2-5 and V is TRBV30; 7 bases agree with TRBD2. Germline-derived CDR1 and CDR2 are GTSNPN and SVGIG (reference sequence). V was clipped by 5 bases and J by 2 bases; unmatched bases: 5. The CDR3 has 13 amino acids. CDR3 loop: CAWARAGQETQYF. CDR3 in DNA: TGTGCCTGGGCCCGAGCGGGACAAGAGACCCAGTACTTC.

To note about this clonotype: The junction departs from the called germline gene at one end, perhaps through a read error. The V gene is TRBV5-5, the J gene TRBJ1-6; D uncertain. CDR3 length equals 17 residues. Per germline, CDR1 SGHKS and CDR2 YYEKEE (reference sequence). The CDR3 nucleotides are TGTGCCAGCAGCTTGATGGCGAGAAGCCCCTATAATTCGCCCCTCCACTTT. Translation: CASSLMARSPYNSPLHF.

This chain joins TRBV11-2 and TRBJ2-7; 7 nucleotides match TRBD1. Trimming at V came to 7 bases and at J to 13 bases, leaving 22 bases not matched to a gene. CDR1 and CDR2 (germline): SGHAT, FQNNGV. CDR3 length: 15 amino acids. CDR3 in DNA: TGTGCCAGCACCCCTGACAGGGCGAGTTCCTACGAGTACTACTTC. It codes for CASTPDRASSYEYYF.

V is TRBV29-1 and J is TRBJ2-7; D might be TRBD1 or TRBD2, each matching 5 bases. The V gene's germline CDR1 is SQVTM and CDR2 ANQGSEA. The V and J ends lost 5 bases and 8 bases respectively, with 19 bases between them. The CDR3 spans 13 residues. The CDR3 here is CSVILGRADKQYF. CDR3 DNA sequence: TGCAGCGTTATATTGGGCAGAGCGGACAAGCAGTACTTC.

This clonotype was seen ten or more times. The chain joins TRBV29-1 to TRBJ1-1, with a tentative D call TRBD1 (5 bases). The germline CDR1 and CDR2 sequences are SQVTM and ANQGSEA. V was trimmed by 8 bases and J by 1 base, leaving 17 bases between them. There are 14 residues in the CDR3. CDR3 sequence: CSSSPGRGNTEAFF. CDR3 nucleotides: TGCAGCTCCTCCCCCGGGAGGGGGAACACTGAAGCTTTCTTT.

The sample holds many counts of this clonotype. The chain's CDR3 is CAGTFTGRDEQFF. Here the CDR3 DNA reads TGTGCCGGCACGTTCACGGGGAGGGATGAGCAGTTCTTC. This chain links TRBV11-2 with TRBJ2-1, with 7 bases that match TRBD2. The CDR3 length is 13 residues. The germline CDR1 and CDR2 sequences are SGHAT and FQNNGV. After removal of 11 bases from V and 8 bases from J, the junction contained 12 bases not matched to a gene. The whole variable domain, remainder taken from reference TRBV11-2 and TRBJ2-1, is EAGVAQSPRYKIIEKRQSVAFWCNPISGHATLYWYQQILGQGPKLLIQFQNNGVVDDSQLPKDRFSAERLKGVDSTLKIQPAKLEDSAVYLCAGTFTGRDEQFFGPGTRLTVL.

This rearrangement joins TRBV5-4 to TRBJ2-3; D might be TRBD2 (6 bases). The germline CDR1 and CDR2 sequences are SGHNT and YYREEE (reference sequence). Trimming cost V 6 bases and J 5 bases, with 22 bases left between them. The CDR3 runs 16 residues. The CDR3 protein is CASNSSQLGGRDTQYF. In DNA form, the CDR3 reads TGTGCCAGCAACTCGTCCCAGCTGGGGGGTAGAGATACGCAGTATTTT.

On this clonotype: This sequence may be a read error, since a much larger clone differs from it by one base. This CDR3 fails to terminate in the conserved phenylalanine or tryptophan, so it likely reflects a read error. This sequence joins TRBV20-1 and TRBJ1-6; 11 nucleotides line up with TRBD1. Germline CDR1 DFQATT, CDR2 SNEGSKA (reference sequence). V gave up 3 bases and J gave up 9 bases; unmatched junction bases: 4. The CDR3 length is 14 residues. CDR3 amino acids: CSASRDRGISPLHL. In nucleotides, the CDR3 is TGCAGTGCTAGCCGGGACAGGGGGATTTCACCCCTCCACTTA.

Details on this clonotype: One end of the junction does not line up with germline, which may come from a read error. This sequence joins TRBV7-9 and TRBJ2-3; D is unresolved. The CDR3 sequence is 12 residues long. Germline assignment: CDR1 SEHNR and CDR2 FQNEAQ (reference sequence). CDR3 DNA sequence: TGTGCCAGTAGCTTCAGCACAGATACGCAGTATTTT. Translated, it gives CASSFSTDTQYF. Using reference TRBV7-9 and TRBJ2-3 for the parts outside the CDR3, the full variable domain is DTGVSQNPRHKITKRGQNVTFRCDPISEHNRLYWYRQTLGQGPEFLTYFQNEAQLEKSRLLSDRFSAERPKGSFSTLEIQRTEQGDSAMYLCASSFSTDTQYFGPGTRLTVL.

In the case of this clonotype: At one of its ends the junction is not consistent with the germline gene, which may arise from a read error. The chain links TRBV4-3 to TRBJ1-2; D not resolved. The CDR3 totals 16 residues. Looked up from germline, CDR1 is LGHNA and CDR2 is YSLEER. CDR3 amino acids: CASSPSGSWQAYGYTF. As DNA, the CDR3 is TGCGCCAGCAGCCCCTCGGGAAGTTGGCAGGCGTATGGTTACACCTTC.

This clonotype was detected many times. The chain is built from TRBV6-1 and TRBJ1-1; 8 positions match TRBD1. J gave up 1 base and V 10 bases, and 8 bases lay outside the gene matches. Per the germline V gene, CDR1 is MNHNS and CDR2 is SASEGT. The CDR3 loop spans 14 amino acids. The CDR3 loop is CATRTGFTNTEAFF. Here the CDR3 DNA reads TGTGCCACCCGGACAGGGTTTACGAACACTGAAGCTTTCTTT.

This clonotype occurred many times. This chain links TRBV6-2 or TRBV6-3 with TRBJ2-2, with 9 bases that match TRBD1. The CDR3 contains 16 residues. The V gene's germline CDR1 is MNHEY and CDR2 SVGEGT. V shed 1 base and J 5 bases; nucleotides not matched to a gene: 5. This chain's CDR3 is CASSYLGTGITGELFF. In nucleotides, the CDR3 is TGTGCCAGCAGTTACTTGGGGACAGGGATTACCGGGGAGCTGTTTTTT.

This clonotype was recorded many times. The rearrangement joins TRBV6-6 to TRBJ2-3; 10 positions agree with TRBD2. With V trimmed by 0 bases and J by 8 bases, 8 bases remained unmatched. CDR1 and CDR2 from the germline V gene are MNHNY and SVGAGI (reference sequence). The CDR3 length is 16 residues. The CDR3 region has the DNA TGTGCCAGCAGTTACTCGTGGAGCGGGGGGGGAGGTACGCAGTATTTT. It translates to CASSYSWSGGGGTQYF.

This clonotype was counted ten times or more. V gene TRBV11-3 combines with J gene TRBJ2-3, with 10 bases identical to TRBD2. This CDR3 is built from 16 residues. V was pared by 5 bases and J by 2 bases, with 7 bases of the junction left unmatched. Looked up from germline, CDR1 is SGHNT and CDR2 is YENEEA. The CDR3 loop is CASSLRTSGITDTQYF. CDR3 nucleotides: TGTGCCAGCAGCCTAAGGACTAGCGGTATCACAGATACGCAGTATTTT.

The gene calls are TRBV6-6 and TRBJ1-1; D is perhaps TRBD1 (5 bases). The V gene lost 6 bases and the J gene lost 5 bases, with 13 bases spanning the gap. CDR3 length: 13 amino acids. Germline CDR1 reads MNHNY; CDR2 reads SVGAGI (reference sequence). The CDR3 is CASSTGLETEAFF. The CDR3 region has the DNA TGTGCCAGCAGCACGGGGCTTGAAACTGAAGCTTTCTTT.

In regard to this clonotype: The junction does not match germline at one end; this may be a read error. This sequence joins TRBV5-1 and TRBJ2-2; 8 bases match TRBD1. This CDR3 contains 17 residues. The germline V gene encodes CDR1 SGHRS and CDR2 YFSETQ. For the CDR3, the DNA is TGCACCAGCAGCTTGACAGGGGTGACCGCCAACACCGGGGGGCTGTTTTTT. Translation gives CTSSLTGVTANTGGLFF.

About this clonotype: This CDR3 fails to terminate in the conserved phenylalanine or tryptophan, so it likely reflects a read error. V usage is TRBV6-1 and J usage is TRBJ2-1; D is possibly TRBD2 (7 bases). Germline lookup yields CDR1 MNHNS and CDR2 SASEGT. The CDR3 spans 15 residues. The CDR3 bases are TGTGCCGGCAGTACTCGACGGGGGGCTATCAATGAGCAGTTCTTA. Translating gives CAGSTRRGAINEQFL.

In DNA form, the CDR3 reads TGTGCCAGCAGCTTAGTTATTGTTTCGGGCGAGCAGTACTTC. This encodes CASSLVIVSGEQYF. V and J are TRBV11-2 and TRBJ2-7, with D unclear. The CDR3 is 14 amino acids. Germline CDR1 is SGHAT and CDR2 is FQNNGV. The V gene lost 1 base and the J gene lost 6 bases, with 13 bases spanning the gap. Full variable domain (missing parts from reference TRBV11-2 and TRBJ2-7): EAGVAQSPRYKIIEKRQSVAFWCNPISGHATLYWYQQILGQGPKLLIQFQNNGVVDDSQLPKDRFSAERLKGVDSTLKIQPAKLEDSAVYLCASSLVIVSGEQYFGPGTRLTVT.